This TCR beta chain emerged from a study of T cell responses to AZD1222 COVID-19 vaccine. In germline, CDR1 is MGHDK, CDR2 SYGVNS. V was shortened by 10 bases and J by 3 bases, with 15 bases between the two germline ends. The CDR3 spans 14 residues. About this clone itself: Its cognate antigen is unknown.

Assay used: immunoSEQ multiplex PCR; TCRdb lists only in-frame clones, some missing. The sample holds around 140,000 clones, over 90% seen once. Study-wide findings and caveats: Sampled repertoires all dated from after the peak T cell response.

The receptor was derived from an adult in good health. Material: peripheral blood, obtained on day 0 of AZD1222 vaccination. The chain couples TRBV25-1 to TRBJ2-2; D possibly corresponds to TRBD2 (5 bases). This CDR3 reads CATHPKEDTGELFF. In nucleotides, the CDR3 is TGTGCCACCCATCCGAAGGAGGACACCGGGGAGCTGTTTTTT. Variable domain in full (rest from reference TRBV25-1 and TRBJ2-2): EADIYQTPRYLVIGTGKKITLECSQTMGHDKMYWYQQDPGMELHLIHYSYGVNSTEKGDLSSESTVSRIRTEHFPLTLESARPSHTSQYLCATHPKEDTGELFFGEGSRLTVL.